Below, 17 T cell receptor beta chains from the same sample are listed, as sequenced in a study of CD8+ T cells in alopecia areata. Treatment indicated: oral pan-JAK inhibitor, 5-10 mg twice daily. Following extraction, RNA underwent reverse transcription to cDNA, which served as the sequencing template. Sequencing used immunoSEQ multiplex PCR; TCRdb keeps in-frame clones, though not all of them. The data contain some 180,000 clones, approximately 49% of them singletons. Sequencing was performed on CD8+ T cells sorted from blood, taken at week 52, from a patient treated with tofacitinib. Receptors originate from a human donor with alopecia areata.

The rearrangement joins TRBV7-9 to TRBJ1-1; D ambiguous. The CDR3 consists of 14 residues. V was cut by 3 bases and J by 6 bases, with 14 bases left in between. The germline CDR1 and CDR2 sequences are SEHNR and FQNEAQ (reference sequence). DNA of the CDR3: TGTGCCAGCAGCTTCAAAAGTGTTGTTCCTGAAGCTTTCTTT. Translated: CASSFKSVVPEAFF.

The rearrangement links TRBV14 to TRBJ2-5, with TRBD2 matching 13 bases. The germline CDR1 and CDR2 sequences are SGHDN and FVKESK. Losses at the gene ends were 1 base for V and 10 bases for J; bases not matched to a gene: 6. The CDR3 is made up of 15 amino acids. The CDR3 region has the DNA TGTGCCAGCAGCCAAGTAAGGACTAGCGGGGGCCTCCAGTACTTC. Residues: CASSQVRTSGGLQYF.

Turning to this clone: The same CDR3 can be traced to other DNA sequences in this sample. The chain combines TRBV30 with TRBJ2-1; D gene ambiguous. V was clipped by 0 bases and J by 6 bases, with 6 bases between them. This CDR3 spans 12 amino acids. The V gene's germline CDR1 is GTSNPN and CDR2 SVGIG (reference sequence). The CDR3 nucleotides are TGTGCCTGGAGTGTTCTCGGCAATGAGCAGTTCTTC. This translates into CAWSVLGNEQFF.

The chain combines TRBV29-1 with TRBJ1-2; D remains ambiguous. The V end was cut by 0 bases, the J end by 8 bases, with 10 bases between. The CDR3 sequence is 12 residues long. Germline CDR1 and CDR2: SQVTM and ANQGSEA. The CDR3 DNA sequence: TGCAGCGTTGAAGAAGGGATAAGGGGCTACACCTTC. Amino acids: CSVEEGIRGYTF.

This clone was detected once. The V call is TRBV11-2, the J call TRBJ2-4, with D possibly being TRBD2 (6 bases). This CDR3 is built from 17 residues. Germline values: CDR1 SGHAT, CDR2 FQNNGV. The germline V and J ends were trimmed by 5 bases and 0 bases, with 17 bases remaining between them. CDR3 in DNA: TGTGCCAGCAGCCAGGGATGGTCGGGACTAGCCAAAAACATTCAGTACTTC. Protein product: CASSQGWSGLAKNIQYF. Using reference TRBV11-2 and TRBJ2-4 for the parts outside the CDR3, the full variable domain is EAGVAQSPRYKIIEKRQSVAFWCNPISGHATLYWYQQILGQGPKLLIQFQNNGVVDDSQLPKDRFSAERLKGVDSTLKIQPAKLEDSAVYLCASSQGWSGLAKNIQYFGAGTRLSVL.

The chain links TRBV9 to TRBJ2-2; the D gene could be TRBD1 or TRBD2 (5 bases each). Trimming took 4 bases from V and 5 from J, leaving 24 bases between them. The CDR3 extends over 18 amino acids. CDR1 is SGDLS, CDR2 YYNGEE, per germline. In DNA form, the CDR3 reads TGTGCCAGCAGCTCCTCATCGGGACCTACCATCGGGACCGGGGAGCTGTTTTTT. Its translation: CASSSSSGPTIGTGELFF.

The rearrangement uses TRBV11-2 and TRBJ2-7; D unclear. The germline CDR1 and CDR2 sequences are SGHAT and FQNNGV. Trimming took off 1 base at V and 2 bases at J, with 12 bases between the two ends. There are 15 residues in the CDR3. The CDR3 protein is CASSLVEKPAYEQYF. CDR3 DNA: TGTGCCAGCAGCTTAGTCGAAAAACCGGCCTACGAGCAGTACTTC.

This clone has a single count. This sequence joins TRBV4-1 and TRBJ2-3; TRBD2 might be the D (7 bases). V was shortened by 0 bases and J by 2 bases, with 15 bases between the two germline ends. The V gene's germline CDR1 is MGHRA and CDR2 YSYEKL. The CDR3 spans 17 residues. CDR3 in amino acids: CASSQDLAGALTDTQYF. CDR3 bases: TGCGCCAGCAGCCAAGATCTTGCGGGGGCCCTCACAGATACGCAGTATTTT.

This chain connects TRBV30 to TRBJ1-2; D gene ambiguous. The CDR3 length is 14 residues. In germline, CDR1 is GTSNPN, CDR2 SVGIG (reference sequence). Trimming removed 1 base from V and 5 bases from J, with 14 bases in between. In DNA, the CDR3 is TGTGCCTGGAGTGATATCGGTAGTCCGTATGGCTACACCTTC. Its protein is CAWSDIGSPYGYTF.

This clone was observed a handful of times. Germline is not matched at one junction end, which may reflect a read error. The chain joins TRBV6-4 to TRBJ2-5; 13 nucleotides agree with TRBD2. The CDR3 is 15 amino acids. Germline lookup yields CDR1 MRHNA and CDR2 SNTAGT. The CDR3, as DNA: TGTGCCAGCAGTTACTCGACTAGCGGGGGGGAGACCCAGTACTTC. Encoded protein: CASSYSTSGGETQYF.

The chain joins TRBV30 to TRBJ1-1; weak D call: TRBD1 (5 bases). V was pared by 1 base and J by 4 bases, with 10 bases between. The CDR3 is made up of 13 amino acids. The germline CDR1 and CDR2 sequences are GTSNPN and SVGIG (reference sequence). The DNA for the CDR3 is TGTGCCTGGAGTGCGATGACAGCCACTGAAGCTTTCTTT. It specifies CAWSAMTATEAFF.

V gene TRBV5-6 combines with J gene TRBJ1-1, with 7 bases fitting TRBD1. Germline V gives CDR1 SGHDT, CDR2 YYEEEE. The CDR3 is 17 residues long. The ends lost 2 bases at V and 1 base at J; junction bases unmatched: 11. The CDR3 protein is CASSFFTGDNGNTEAFF. CDR3 sequence (DNA): TGTGCCAGCAGCTTCTTCACAGGGGATAACGGGAACACTGAAGCTTTCTTT.

The chain is built from TRBV29-1 and TRBJ1-1; 9 nucleotides match TRBD1. The CDR3 covers 15 residues. Losses at the gene ends were 0 bases for V and 9 bases for J; bases not matched to a gene: 11. Germline V gives CDR1 SQVTM, CDR2 ANQGSEA. The CDR3 protein is CSVEDPGTGLSKAFF. DNA for the CDR3: TGCAGCGTTGAAGATCCCGGGACAGGGTTGTCAAAAGCTTTCTTT. The complete variable domain, with remaining parts taken from reference TRBV29-1 and TRBJ1-1, reads SAVISQKPSRDICQRGTSLTIQCQVDSQVTMMFWYRQQPGQSLTLIATANQGSEATYESGFVIDKFPISRPNLTFSTLTVSNMSPEDSSIYLCSVEDPGTGLSKAFFGQGTRLTVV.

V and J are TRBV6-1 and TRBJ2-5; 7 positions agree with TRBD1. This CDR3 is 15 amino acids long. The V gene end was trimmed by 5 bases and the J gene end by 5 bases; junction bases not matched to a gene: 11. CDR1 is MNHNS, CDR2 SASEGT, per germline. The CDR3 loop is CASSLQTGTVETQYF. CDR3 in DNA: TGTGCCAGCAGTCTCCAGACAGGGACCGTCGAGACCCAGTACTTC.

CDR3 in amino acids: CSVGWSANEKLFF. In nucleotides, the CDR3 is TGCAGCGTTGGGTGGTCTGCTAATGAAAAACTGTTTTTT. The V and J genes are TRBV29-1 and TRBJ1-4; D gene unclear. The germline CDR1 and CDR2 sequences are SQVTM and ANQGSEA. The V end was cut by 4 bases, the J end by 3 bases, with 9 bases between. CDR3 length: 13 amino acids. Looking up the rest from reference TRBV29-1 and TRBJ1-4 gives the full variable domain: SAVISQKPSRDICQRGTSLTIQCQVDSQVTMMFWYRQQPGQSLTLIATANQGSEATYESGFVIDKFPISRPNLTFSTLTVSNMSPEDSSIYLCSVGWSANEKLFFGSGTQLSVL.

This clone qualifies as medium-sized. This chain joins TRBV2 and TRBJ2-1, with 10 positions matching TRBD2. Germline V lookup: CDR1 SNHLY, CDR2 FYNNEI. V lost 1 base and J lost 4; bases outside the gene matches: 7. The CDR3 extends over 17 amino acids. CDR3 coding DNA: TGTGCCAGCAGTGAAGAGGAAAGCGGGGGGGCATACAATGAGCAGTTCTTC. This gives the protein CASSEEESGGAYNEQFF.

This clone was recorded a few times. CDR3 sequence reads: CASSLVPRNYEQYF. The CDR3 DNA is TGTGCCAGCAGCTTAGTACCTCGCAACTACGAGCAGTACTTC. The V and J genes are TRBV7-2 and TRBJ2-7, with no clear D. The CDR3 contains 14 residues. Germline V gene sequence: CDR1 SGHTA, CDR2 FQGNSA. V was shortened by 1 base and J by 3 bases, with 10 bases between the two germline ends.